A selection of T cell receptor beta chains follows, all from one sample in a study of blood T cell repertoires in COVID-19. Libraries were prepared by immunoSEQ multiplex PCR; TCRdb keeps only in-frame clonotypes and omits some of them. Of around 300,000 clones in the sample, 65% to 85% are singletons; the top ten hold approximately 3.1%. The source material was peripheral blood. The receptors shown here come from a man aged 25 to 40 with active or convalescent COVID-19. Each CDR3 is given with its conserved first and last residue. The D gene is left open where the match is weak. Where a row states a size, it is once, few, many or the class of an expanded clone; other rows omit it.

J gene,clone size,D gene,V gene,CDR3 protein,CDR3 DNA
TRBJ2-1,.,TRBD2,TRBV7-9,CASIGTRARYEQFF,TGTGCCAGCATTGGGACTAGAGCACGATATGAGCAGTTCTTC
TRBJ2-7,once,TRBD2,TRBV27,CARESSGDLDYEQYF,TGTGCCAGGGAGTCTAGCGGGGACCTGGACTACGAGCAGTACTTC
TRBJ1-2,few,TRBD1,TRBV5-1,CASSPDRGDLGYTF,TGCGCCAGCAGCCCGGACAGGGGGGATCTGGGCTACACCTTC
TRBJ1-5,.,.,TRBV27,CASSLCGSPTKVRNQPQHF,TGTGCCAGCAGTTTATGCGGATCCCCAACGAAGGTAAGGAATCAGCCCCAGCATTTT
TRBJ1-6,once,TRBD1,TRBV19,CASSSDRYNSPLHF,TGTGCCAGTAGCTCGGACAGGTATAATTCACCCCTCCACTTT
TRBJ2-5,.,.,TRBV25-1,CASSEGGDRNF,TGTGCCAGCAGTGAAGGCGGGGACAGAAACTTC
TRBJ2-7,.,TRBD1,TRBV19,CASSPTGTATYEQYF,TGTGCCAGTAGTCCCACCGGGACAGCAACCTACGAGCAGTACTTC
TRBJ2-3,.,.,TRBV11-3,CASSLRGGGGTDTQYF,TGTGCCAGCAGCCTCCGCGGGGGCGGAGGTACAGATACGCAGTATTTT
TRBJ2-3,.,TRBD2,TRBV7-9,CASERERADTQYF,TGTGCCAGTGAGCGGGAACGGGCAGATACGCAGTATTTT
TRBJ1-5,.,.,TRBV3-1/TRBV3-2,CASSRGGPDGQPQHF,TGTGCCAGCAGCCGGGGGGGGCCTGACGGGCAGCCCCAGCATTTT
TRBJ1-3,.,.,TRBV5-1,CASSLTPVRGNTIYF,TGCGCCAGCAGCTTAACCCCTGTACGGGGAAACACCATATATTTT
TRBJ2-2,.,.,TRBV3-1/TRBV3-2,CASSLQGSGELFF,TGTGCCAGCAGCCTACAGGGTTCCGGGGAGCTGTTTTTT
TRBJ2-7,.,.,TRBV29-1,CSVEVSLGHEQYF,TGCAGCGTTGAAGTTTCTCTGGGCCACGAGCAGTACTTC
TRBJ1-1,.,.,TRBV30,CAWNLPPSKAFF,TGTGCCTGGAATTTGCCCCCCAGTAAAGCTTTCTTT
TRBJ1-2,.,.,TRBV19,CASSIEGRFYGYTF,TGTGCCAGTAGTATCGAGGGCAGATTCTATGGCTACACCTTC
TRBJ1-6,.,.,TRBV3-1/TRBV3-2,CASSQPPGGPSPLHF,TGTGCCAGCAGCCAACCCCCCGGGGGGCCTTCACCCCTCCACTTT
TRBJ2-3,.,TRBD2,TRBV28,CASSLGAGGPADTQYF,TGTGCCAGCAGTTTAGGTGCGGGAGGGCCCGCAGATACGCAGTATTTT
TRBJ1-3,once,.,TRBV11-2,CASSLAGGAVSGNTIYF,TGTGCCAGCAGCTTAGCCGGGGGGGCCGTGTCTGGAAACACCATATATTTT
TRBJ2-3,.,TRBD1,TRBV2,CASSSPGQGLTDTQYF,TGTGCCAGCAGCTCCCCCGGACAGGGGCTCACAGATACGCAGTATTTT
TRBJ2-1,.,TRBD1,TRBV6-5,CASSYAGTGPQQFF,TGTGCCAGCAGTTACGCCGGGACAGGCCCCCAGCAGTTCTTC
TRBJ2-1,once,TRBD2,TRBV15,CATSRAGGGYNEQFF,TGTGCCACCAGCAGGGCCGGCGGGGGGTACAATGAGCAGTTCTTC
TRBJ2-1,.,TRBD2,TRBV7-9,CASSLISGRNYNEQFF,TGTGCCAGCAGCTTAATTAGCGGGCGAAATTACAATGAGCAGTTCTTC
TRBJ1-2,.,.,TRBV6-2/TRBV6-3,CASSYMGRNYGYTF,TGTGCCAGCAGTTACATGGGCAGAAACTATGGCTACACCTTC